Listed here are 28 T cell receptor beta chains from one sample, sequenced in a study of blood T cell repertoires in COVID-19. Measured with immunoSEQ multiplex PCR; TCRdb has only the in-frame clones, and not every one. The sample shows roughly 180,000 clones, about 85% of them seen only once. The sequenced material came from peripheral blood. Every receptor here comes from a woman aged 45-60 years with COVID-19, enrolled during active disease.

J is TRBJ1-5 and V is TRBV20-1; a possible D gene is TRBD1 (6 bases). The CDR3 is 15 residues long. Germline CDR1 DFQATT, CDR2 SNEGSKA (reference sequence). Trimming took 3 bases from V and 2 from J, leaving 14 bases between them. The CDR3, as DNA: TGCAGTGCTAGTACAGGGTTTTTGGGCAATCAGCCCCAGCATTTT. Translated: CSASTGFLGNQPQHF.

This sequence joins TRBV5-4 and TRBJ2-6; 8 bases line up with TRBD1. CDR3 length: 19 amino acids. With V trimmed by 2 bases and J by 0 bases, 10 bases remained unmatched. Germline V gene lookup returns CDR1 SGHNT and CDR2 YYREEE (reference sequence). The CDR3 DNA is TGTGCCAGCAGCTTATCTCGGGACAGGTATTTCTCTGGGGCCAACGTCCTGACTTTC. The encoded protein is CASSLSRDRYFSGANVLTF.

This chain connects TRBV7-9 to TRBJ2-3, with TRBD2 identical over 8 bases. Looked up from germline, CDR1 is SEHNR and CDR2 is FQNEAQ (reference sequence). The CDR3 has 16 amino acids. V lost 5 bases, J lost 0 bases, and 7 bases stayed unmatched. CDR3 amino acids: CASSHSAGESTDTQYF. As DNA, the CDR3 is TGTGCCAGCAGCCATTCAGCGGGGGAAAGCACAGATACGCAGTATTTT.

This clone was seen a single time. V is TRBV7-3 and J is TRBJ2-1; TRBD2 aligns across 11 bases. The CDR3 spans 17 residues. Germline loops: CDR1 SGHTA, CDR2 FQGTGA. J was trimmed by 3 bases and V by 1 base; bases with no gene match: 5. CDR3 protein: CASSLKGTSGFYNEQFF. In nucleotides, the CDR3 is TGTGCCAGCAGCTTAAAGGGGACTAGCGGTTTCTACAATGAGCAGTTCTTC.

The chain carries TRBV5-1 and TRBJ2-2; TRBD1 agrees at 11 bases. The CDR3 is 15 residues long. Per the germline V gene, CDR1 is SGHRS and CDR2 is YFSETQ. The V segment lost 2 bases and the J segment 5 bases; nucleotides outside the gene matches: 2. The CDR3: CASSFGQGATGELFF. In DNA form, the CDR3 reads TGCGCCAGCAGCTTCGGACAGGGGGCGACCGGGGAGCTGTTTTTT.

This clone was found once. V gene TRBV18 combines with J gene TRBJ2-1; D is unclear. V dropped 6 bases and J dropped 2 bases, with 17 bases sitting between them. CDR3 size: 16 residues. Germline V gene lookup returns CDR1 KGHSH and CDR2 LQKENI. The CDR3 is CASSPSPIMAYNEQFF. The CDR3 region has the DNA TGTGCCAGCTCTCCAAGCCCAATAATGGCCTACAATGAGCAGTTCTTC.

The CDR3 bases are TGTGCCTGGAGTGAGGGGTCTAGTGGGGAGCTGTTTTTT. Translated, it gives CAWSEGSSGELFF. V gene TRBV30 combines with J gene TRBJ2-2, with D perhaps TRBD1 (5 bases). V was shortened by 1 base and J by 8 bases, with 11 bases between the two germline ends. The germline gives CDR1 GTSNPN, CDR2 SVGIG (reference sequence). CDR3 length equals 13 residues. The complete variable domain, with remaining parts taken from reference TRBV30 and TRBJ2-2, reads SQTIHQWPATLVQPVGSPLSLECTVEGTSNPNLYWYRQAAGRGLQLLFYSVGIGQISSEVPQNLSASRPQDRQFILSSKKLLLSDSGFYLCAWSEGSSGELFFGEGSRLTVL.

The V call is TRBV5-3, the J call TRBJ2-7, with TRBD2 matching over 7 bases. TRBV5-3 is noted as an ORF with a role that remains uncertain. The CDR3 is 16 amino acids. The V and J ends lost 4 bases and 2 bases, in that order; junction bases with no gene match: 12. Here the CDR3 DNA reads TGTGCCAGAAGCGCCGAATTGGGGGGAGGGACCTACGAGCAGTACTTC. Translation: CARSAELGGGTYEQYF.

The chain couples TRBV6-6 to TRBJ1-4, with D possibly matching TRBD1 (6 bases). The germline gives CDR1 MNHNY, CDR2 SVGAGI (reference sequence). V gave up 7 bases and J gave up 7 bases, with 16 bases separating them. This CDR3 is 14 amino acids long. CDR3 loop: CASTRGTLGEKLFF. The CDR3 coding sequence is TGTGCCAGCACGAGGGGGACCTTGGGTGAAAAACTGTTTTTT.

This chain links TRBV28 with TRBJ1-5; D is perhaps TRBD1 (5 bases). V gave up 6 bases and J gave up 4 bases, with 16 bases separating them. The germline gives CDR1 MDHEN, CDR2 SYDVKM. This CDR3 is built from 15 residues. CDR3 protein: CASSNLKGQNQPQHF. In nucleotides, the CDR3 is TGTGCCAGCAGCAACTTAAAGGGGCAAAATCAGCCCCAGCATTTT.

The genes are TRBV18 and TRBJ1-6; D gene uncertain. Between the trimmed V and J ends, which lost 0 bases and 8 bases, there was a span of 14 bases. This CDR3 spans 16 amino acids. Germline-derived CDR1 and CDR2 are KGHSH and LQKENI. The chain's CDR3 is CASSPPMAGGDSPLHF. DNA for the CDR3: TGTGCCAGCTCACCACCGATGGCTGGCGGGGATTCACCCCTCCACTTT.

The V and J genes are TRBV19 and TRBJ2-7; 8 positions agree with TRBD1. The CDR3 is 13 residues long. The ends lost 6 bases at V and 4 bases at J; junction bases unmatched: 5. Per the germline V gene, CDR1 is LNHDA and CDR2 is SQIVND (reference sequence). CDR3 loop: CASRGQASYEQYF. As DNA, the CDR3 is TGTGCCAGTAGGGGACAGGCATCGTACGAGCAGTACTTC.

The chain recombines TRBV29-1 with TRBJ2-7; 7 nucleotides line up with TRBD2. Germline CDR1 reads SQVTM; CDR2 reads ANQGSEA. Germline trimming cut 7 bases from V and 2 bases from J; bases unmatched to any gene: 5. This CDR3 is 12 amino acids long. CDR3 sequence: CSARDYPYEQYF. The CDR3 DNA sequence: TGCAGCGCCCGGGACTATCCCTACGAGCAGTACTTC.

The chain has TRBV29-1 and TRBJ2-3, with TRBD2 matching 7 bases. V lost 6 bases to trimming and J lost 2 bases; unmatched junction nucleotides: 5. From germline, CDR1 is SQVTM and CDR2 ANQGSEA. This CDR3 is 13 amino acids long. The CDR3 coding sequence is TGCAGCGTAGGGACTACGATCACAGATACGCAGTATTTT. It specifies CSVGTTITDTQYF.

The chain couples TRBV6-2 or TRBV6-3 to TRBJ1-2; D is unresolved. Trimming left V 6 bases short and J 0 bases short, with 11 bases between. Germline V lookup: CDR1 MNHEY, CDR2 SVGEGT. The CDR3 is 14 amino acids. CDR3 amino acids: CASSLDGANYGYTF. The CDR3 nucleotides are TGTGCCAGCAGCCTCGACGGAGCTAACTATGGCTACACCTTC.

The chain has TRBV4-1 and TRBJ1-4; D is unclear. Germline V lookup: CDR1 MGHRA, CDR2 YSYEKL. The CDR3 runs 14 residues. Deletions cut 0 bases from V and 1 base from J, with 3 bases between. In DNA, the CDR3 is TGCGCCAGCAGCCAAGAGAGAACTAATGAAAAACTGTTTTTT. It specifies CASSQERTNEKLFF.

The chain carries TRBV28 and TRBJ2-4; unclear D gene. Germline V lookup: CDR1 MDHEN, CDR2 SYDVKM. V dropped 6 bases and J dropped 0 bases, with 12 bases sitting between them. The CDR3 is 15 residues long. DNA for the CDR3: TGTGCCAGCAGCCCCTTCGGGTTAGCCAAAAACATTCAGTACTTC. Amino acid sequence: CASSPFGLAKNIQYF. The full variable domain, its missing parts supplied by reference TRBV28 and TRBJ2-4, is DVKVTQSSRYLVKRTGEKVFLECVQDMDHENMFWYRQDPGLGLRLIYFSYDVKMKEKGDIPEGYSVSREKKERFSLILESASTNQTSMYLCASSPFGLAKNIQYFGAGTRLSVL.

The chain has TRBV5-1 and TRBJ1-3; maybe TRBD1 (6 bases). Germline CDR1 and CDR2: SGHRS and YFSETQ. The CDR3 spans 17 residues. The V and J ends lost 0 bases and 0 bases respectively, with 13 bases between them. DNA for the CDR3: TGCGCCAGCAGCTTGGGAGGACAGCGCGGCTCTGGAAACACCATATATTTT. Translating it yields CASSLGGQRGSGNTIYF.

V gene TRBV6-1 combines with J gene TRBJ1-5, with 8 positions matching TRBD1. Germline V gives CDR1 MNHNS, CDR2 SASEGT. With V trimmed by 4 bases and J by 0 bases, 8 bases remained unmatched. There are 17 residues in the CDR3. The CDR3 sequence is CASSAGGELYSNQPQHF. The CDR3 DNA reads as TGTGCCAGCAGTGCAGGGGGCGAGCTTTATAGCAATCAGCCCCAGCATTTT.

V is TRBV6-5 and J is TRBJ2-2; 10 bases line up with TRBD1. Trimming at V came to 1 base and at J to 8 bases, leaving 4 bases not matched to a gene. Germline CDR1 reads MNHEY; CDR2 reads SVGAGI. CDR3 length: 15 amino acids. The CDR3 coding sequence is TGTGCCAGCAGTTACTTCGGGACAGGGGTTGGGGAGCTGTTTTTT. Translating gives CASSYFGTGVGELFF.

The genes are TRBV9 and TRBJ2-2, with 9 bases that match TRBD1. The CDR3 contains 14 residues. V lost 7 bases and J lost 5; bases outside the gene matches: 6. The germline V gene has CDR1 SGDLS and CDR2 YYNGEE. CDR3 in amino acids: CASSGTGWTGELFF. CDR3 coding DNA: TGTGCCAGCTCCGGGACAGGGTGGACCGGGGAGCTGTTTTTT.

The chain has TRBV10-3 and TRBJ2-1; no definite D call. CDR1 is ENHRY, CDR2 SYGVKD, per germline. This CDR3 spans 14 amino acids. Trimming stripped 3 bases from V and 2 bases from J, with 8 bases between. CDR3 DNA: TGTGCCATCAGTGATCCTACAGCCTACAATGAGCAGTTCTTC. Its translation is CAISDPTAYNEQFF.

This chain connects TRBV25-1 to TRBJ1-6; no firm D call. Germline V gives CDR1 MGHDK, CDR2 SYGVNS. CDR3 length: 15 residues. V was trimmed by 2 bases and J by 7 bases, leaving 12 bases between them. CDR3 sequence reads: CASSEHEQLNSPLHF. For the CDR3, the DNA is TGTGCCAGCAGTGAACACGAGCAACTAAATTCACCCCTCCACTTT.

The CDR3 nucleotides are TGTGCCAGCAGGGGTTGGACAGGGACCTCTGGAAACACCATATATTTT. This codes for CASRGWTGTSGNTIYF. The chain links TRBV28 to TRBJ1-3, with 8 nucleotides matching TRBD1. Trimming at V came to 6 bases and at J to 0 bases, leaving 7 bases not matched to a gene. The CDR3 extends over 16 amino acids. The germline CDR1 and CDR2 sequences are MDHEN and SYDVKM.

V gene TRBV3-1 (or the pseudogene TRBV3-2) combines with J gene TRBJ2-5, with TRBD2 matching 9 bases. Germline values: CDR1 LGHDT, CDR2 YNNKEL (reference sequence). After removal of 1 base from V and 9 bases from J, the junction contained 3 bases not matched to a gene. There are 13 residues in the CDR3. CDR3 nucleotides: TGTGCCAGCAGCCAAGCTCCTAGCGGGGCCCAGTACTTC. Amino acid sequence: CASSQAPSGAQYF.

The chain links TRBV7-9 to TRBJ1-1; D remains unclear. CDR1 is SEHNR, CDR2 FQNEAQ, per germline (reference sequence). The CDR3 covers 16 residues. V was shortened by 1 base and J by 3 bases, with 15 bases between the two germline ends. CDR3 nucleotides: TGTGCCAGCAGCTTAGGGGGTTGGGCCGGGGACACTGAAGCTTTCTTT. Protein sequence: CASSLGGWAGDTEAFF.

This clone showed up just a few times. The rearrangement links TRBV7-8 to TRBJ2-3; a possible D gene is TRBD2 (5 bases). Germline V gene data show CDR1 as SGHVS and CDR2 as FQNEAQ. This CDR3 contains 14 residues. Trimming cost V 4 bases and J 2 bases, with 10 bases left between them. The CDR3 DNA sequence: TGTGCCAGCAGCTACGGACTCAACACAGATACGCAGTATTTT. Protein: CASSYGLNTDTQYF. Variable domain in full (rest from reference TRBV7-8 and TRBJ2-3): GAGVSQSPRYKVAKRGQDVALRCDPISGHVSLFWYQQALGQGPEFLTYFQNEAQLDKSGLPSDRFFAERPEGSVSTLKIQRTQQEDSAVYLCASSYGLNTDTQYFGPGTRLTVL.

The chain carries TRBV29-1 and TRBJ2-7; either TRBD1 or TRBD2 may supply D (6 bases each). The V end was cut by 7 bases, the J end by 0 bases, with 13 bases between. CDR3 length: 13 amino acids. Germline-derived CDR1 and CDR2 are SQVTM and ANQGSEA. The CDR3 sequence is CSGGAGSSYEQYF. CDR3 sequence (DNA): TGCAGCGGGGGGGCCGGGTCCTCCTACGAGCAGTACTTC.